The 20 T cell receptor beta chains listed next were all sequenced from one sample in a study of shared clonotypes between healthy human individuals. Profiled with immunoSEQ multiplex PCR; TCRdb holds only in-frame clones, not every one. The table records 2 million to 2.5 million clones, 90% to 95% of them present only once. Material for sequencing was naive CD4+ T cells sorted from blood. The subset denotes: CD45RA+ positively selected. All receptors come from a man younger than 30 in good health.

This chain uses TRBV28 with TRBJ1-4; D is unresolved. Trimming pared 3 bases from V and 8 bases from J, leaving 4 bases between. The CDR3 extends over 11 amino acids. Germline V CDR1 and CDR2: MDHEN, SYDVKM. This CDR3 reads CASSFKEKLFF. The CDR3 DNA follows: TGTGCCAGCAGTTTTAAGGAAAAACTGTTTTTT.

The chain couples TRBV6-1 to TRBJ1-2, with 7 bases that match TRBD1. The germline gives CDR1 MNHNS, CDR2 SASEGT. CDR3 length: 14 residues. J lost 4 bases, V lost 8 bases, and 10 bases had no gene match. The CDR3 sequence is CASDRALRGYGYTF. The DNA for the CDR3 is TGTGCCAGCGACAGGGCCCTAAGAGGCTATGGCTACACCTTC.

The chain employs TRBV7-2 and TRBJ2-7, with 9 nucleotides matching TRBD1. The germline V gene encodes CDR1 SGHTA and CDR2 FQGNSA. V lost 1 base, J lost 1 base, and 8 bases stayed unmatched. The CDR3 loop spans 17 amino acids. CDR3 nucleotides: TGTGCCAGCAGCTTAGATCGCGCGACAGGGGGGTCCTACGAGCAGTACTTC. Translation gives CASSLDRATGGSYEQYF.

This clone appeared a single time. V is TRBV6-1 and J is TRBJ2-7, with D unresolved. Deletions cut 4 bases from V and 5 bases from J, with 6 bases between. The germline CDR1 and CDR2 sequences are MNHNS and SASEGT. The CDR3 consists of 11 residues. The CDR3 region is CASSVTHEQYF. In DNA, the CDR3 is TGTGCCAGCAGTGTCACCCACGAGCAGTACTTC.

The gene calls are TRBV7-9 and TRBJ2-5; 9 nucleotides agree with TRBD2. Per germline, CDR1 SEHNR and CDR2 FQNEAQ (reference sequence). The J segment lost 2 bases and the V segment lost 1 base, leaving 2 bases of the junction unmatched. CDR3 size: 15 residues. The CDR3 loop reads CASSLVTSGQETQYF. The CDR3 DNA reads TGTGCCAGCAGCTTAGTGACTAGCGGTCAAGAGACCCAGTACTTC.

The chain uses TRBV19 and TRBJ2-2; D gene ambiguous. Trimming shortened V by 7 bases and J by 4 bases, and 4 bases separated the two germline ends. Germline lookup yields CDR1 LNHDA and CDR2 SQIVND (reference sequence). This CDR3 region has 11 residues. The CDR3 DNA sequence: TGTGCCAGTACCGGCACCGGGGAGCTGTTTTTT. Encoded protein: CASTGTGELFF.

This chain links TRBV28 with TRBJ2-7; no definite D call. Trimming shortened V by 6 bases and J by 7 bases, and 13 bases separated the two germline ends. The CDR3 spans 12 residues. Germline values: CDR1 MDHEN, CDR2 SYDVKM. The CDR3 DNA follows: TGTGCCAGCAGGGTCATGATCGGGGAGCAGTACTTC. Amino acid sequence: CASRVMIGEQYF.

The chain has TRBV27 and TRBJ2-3; D not resolved. Trimming took off 0 bases at V and 3 bases at J, with 13 bases between the two ends. Germline V gives CDR1 MNHEY, CDR2 SMNVEV (reference sequence). The CDR3 is 16 residues long. The CDR3 sequence is CASSLSVTDRTDTQYF. The DNA for the CDR3 is TGTGCCAGCAGTTTATCTGTAACAGATCGGACAGATACGCAGTATTTT.

In its sample, this clone was seen a few times. This chain connects TRBV5-5 to TRBJ1-2; D gene unclear. The CDR3 length is 13 residues. The germline V gene has CDR1 SGHKS and CDR2 YYEKEE (reference sequence). Between the trimmed V and J ends, which lost 6 bases and 1 base, there was a span of 10 bases. The CDR3 reads CASIDTVNYGYTF. CDR3 bases: TGTGCCAGCATCGACACAGTTAACTATGGCTACACCTTC.

This clone came up once. V and J are TRBV11-2 and TRBJ1-4; 7 nucleotides line up with TRBD1. The CDR3 is 15 amino acids. Germline CDR1 and CDR2: SGHAT and FQNNGV. The junction had 8 bases not matched to a gene; V was cut back by 5 bases and J by 5 bases. The CDR3 sequence: CASSAGQVLNEKLFF. CDR3 bases: TGTGCCAGCAGCGCCGGACAGGTTTTAAATGAAAAACTGTTTTTT.

The chain has TRBV5-1 and TRBJ2-6, with TRBD1 as a possible D gene (5 bases). CDR3 length equals 17 residues. In germline, CDR1 is SGHRS, CDR2 YFSETQ. The V gene lost 0 bases and the J gene lost 4 bases, with 14 bases spanning the gap. The CDR3, as DNA: TGCGCCAGCAGCTTGGAAACCCAGGGCTCGGGGGCCAACGTCCTGACTTTC. This encodes CASSLETQGSGANVLTF.

The chain employs TRBV6-5 and TRBJ2-7, with D hard to call. The V gene's germline CDR1 is MNHEY and CDR2 SVGAGI. The length of the CDR3 is 13 residues. The ends were cut back, 2 bases at V and 2 bases at J, with 7 bases in the middle. This CDR3 reads CASSYQQTYEQYF. DNA for the CDR3: TGTGCCAGCAGTTACCAACAGACCTACGAGCAGTACTTC.

This clone appeared a single time. V and J are TRBV7-2 and TRBJ1-5; perhaps TRBD1 as D (6 bases). V was trimmed by 5 bases and J by 1 base, leaving 12 bases between them. This CDR3 has 15 amino acids. CDR1 is SGHTA, CDR2 FQGNSA, per germline. The CDR3 loop reads CASSPRGHSNQPQHF. The CDR3 DNA follows: TGTGCCAGCAGCCCTCGGGGGCACAGCAATCAGCCCCAGCATTTT.

The rearrangement joins TRBV23-1 to TRBJ1-2; tentatively, D is TRBD1 (5 bases). TRBV23-1 belongs to the ORF category, with a function that is uncertain. The CDR3 covers 13 residues. Trimming took 6 bases from V and 4 from J, leaving 12 bases between them. The CDR3 region is CASRQNGTYGYTF. The CDR3 region has the DNA TGCGCCAGCAGACAGAATGGGACCTATGGCTACACCTTC.

In its sample, this clone was seen once. The chain joins TRBV5-8 to TRBJ2-7; TRBD2 is a possible D gene (7 bases). This CDR3 contains 15 residues. The V and J ends lost 4 bases and 2 bases respectively, with 16 bases between them. CDR1 SGHTS and CDR2 YDEGEE come from the germline V gene. DNA for the CDR3: TGTGCCAGCAGCGGTAGGGGGGGGAACCCCTACGAGCAGTACTTC. Amino acid sequence: CASSGRGGNPYEQYF.

The V gene is TRBV25-1, the J gene TRBJ1-6; 9 bases match TRBD1. This CDR3 is 17 amino acids long. The V gene's germline CDR1 is MGHDK and CDR2 SYGVNS. V was pared by 2 bases and J by 10 bases, with 12 bases of the junction left unmatched. CDR3 DNA: TGTGCCAGCAGTGAAGCAAGTACCGGGACAGGGACCTCACCCCTCCACTTT. Translating gives CASSEASTGTGTSPLHF.

The chain carries TRBV7-8 and TRBJ1-4; D possibly corresponds to TRBD1 (5 bases). The CDR3 loop spans 15 amino acids. Trimming removed 5 bases at V and 1 base at J, with 11 bases between. Germline CDR1 SGHVS, CDR2 FQNEAQ. CDR3 sequence (DNA): TGTGCCAGCAGCGGAGGGCAGGGAACTAATGAAAAACTGTTTTTT. Amino acids: CASSGGQGTNEKLFF.

This chain connects TRBV27 to TRBJ2-2, with TRBD1 matching 8 bases. The CDR3 runs 16 residues. V dropped 3 bases and J dropped 5; count of bases not matched to a gene: 8. The germline CDR1 and CDR2 sequences are MNHEY and SMNVEV (reference sequence). For the CDR3, the DNA is TGTGCCAGCAGTTTCCTCGGACAGGGAAAGACCGGGGAGCTGTTTTTT. Its translation: CASSFLGQGKTGELFF.

Worth noting for this clone: This may come from a read error, since a much larger clone is one base off. This sequence joins TRBV5-4 and TRBJ2-7; D is uncertain. Germline CDR1 is SGHNT and CDR2 is YYREEE (reference sequence). V was cut by 4 bases and J by 3 bases, with 5 bases left in between. The CDR3 runs 11 residues. The CDR3 DNA reads TGTGCCAGCAGCCACGGCTACGAGCAGTACTTC. It encodes CASSHGYEQYF.

Comments on this clone: Germline and junction disagree at one end, which may indicate a read error. The rearrangement joins TRBV7-7 to TRBJ2-2; possibly TRBD1 for D (6 bases). This CDR3 is 15 amino acids long. Germline CDR1 reads SSHAT; CDR2 reads FNYEAQ (reference sequence). The CDR3 sequence: CASSKLTGNTGELFF. As DNA, the CDR3 is TGTGCTAGCAGCAAACTGACAGGGAACACCGGGGAGCTGTTTTTT.